Reported below is one TCR beta chain. Its antigen is unknown. V trimming: 4 bases; J trimming: 2 bases; junction bases outside the gene matches: 10. This CDR3 has 16 amino acids. Germline-derived CDR1 and CDR2 are LGHNA and YSLEER. This entry belongs to a study of blood T cells in healthy people across ages. Study-level points and caveats: Donors of long life had a larger count of naive CD4+ cells and greater diversity than aged donors. One million T cells yielded diversity estimates that were considered underestimates.

A second roughly 7 to 12 cycle PCR used barcoded and J-beta primers. TCRdb reprocessed the 5' RACE reads via MiXCR and lists one record per CDR3 protein. The sample consists of some 1,800,000 distinct CDR3 sequences, roughly 43% of them appearing once. The J gene is TRBJ2-5, the V gene TRBV4-3, with 7 nucleotides matching TRBD1. The receptor comes from a human donor in good health. Source material: blood. The DNA for the CDR3 is TGCGCCAGCAGCCCAGGGGGTATGACAGGGCAAGAGACCCAGTACTTC. Translation: CASSPGGMTGQETQYF.